The present T cell receptor (beta chain) was sequenced within a study of cytomegalovirus exposure and HLA in healthy donors. Overall study findings and caveats: The study flagged about 150 TCR beta chains as cytomegalovirus-associated. TCR beta V- and J-gene trimming, according to a later analysis, was linked to a missense DCLRE1C variant.

Concerning this clone itself: Its antigen remains unidentified.

The CDR3 consists of 15 residues. 60 Vbeta and 13 Jbeta primers were used in PCR. Sequencing was performed with immunoSEQ multiplex PCR; in TCRdb, only in-frame clones are kept and a portion is missing. The sample includes approximately 150,000 clones, around 79% of them seen just once. This TCR derives from a female donor in good health and CMV-seronegative. V is TRBV21-1 and J is TRBJ1-2; the table calls TRBD1, which could not be checked here. TRBV21-1 is a documented pseudogene. The sample was PBMCs. The CDR3 DNA sequence: TGTGCCAGCAGCAAAGATGTCAGGGGCTGGCTTGGCTACACCTTC. This sequence encodes CASSKDVRGWLGYTF.